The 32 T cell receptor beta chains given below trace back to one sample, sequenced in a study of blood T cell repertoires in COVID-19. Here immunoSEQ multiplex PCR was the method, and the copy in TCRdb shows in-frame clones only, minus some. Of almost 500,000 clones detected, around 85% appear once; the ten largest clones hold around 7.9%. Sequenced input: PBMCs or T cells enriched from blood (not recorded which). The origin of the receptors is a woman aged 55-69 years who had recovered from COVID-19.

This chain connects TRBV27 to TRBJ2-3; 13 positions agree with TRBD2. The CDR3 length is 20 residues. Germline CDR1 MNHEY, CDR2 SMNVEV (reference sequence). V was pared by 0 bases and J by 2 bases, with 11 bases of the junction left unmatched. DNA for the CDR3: TGTGCCAGCAGTTTATCTCGGACTAGCGGGGGACCTGACTTCACAGATACGCAGTATTTT. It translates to CASSLSRTSGGPDFTDTQYF.

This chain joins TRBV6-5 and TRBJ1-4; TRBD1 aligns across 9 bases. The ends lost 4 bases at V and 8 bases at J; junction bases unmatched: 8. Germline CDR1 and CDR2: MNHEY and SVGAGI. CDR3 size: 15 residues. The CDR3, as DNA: TGTGCCAGCAGTTCCTGGACAGGGGAAGGGGAAAAACTGTTTTTT. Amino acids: CASSSWTGEGEKLFF.

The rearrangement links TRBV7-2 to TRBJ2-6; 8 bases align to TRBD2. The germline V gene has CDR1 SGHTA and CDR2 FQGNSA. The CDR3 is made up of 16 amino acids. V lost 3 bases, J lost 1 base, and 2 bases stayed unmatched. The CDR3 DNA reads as TGTGCCAGCAGCTTTATAGCGGGGTCTGGGGCCAACGTCCTGACTTTC. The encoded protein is CASSFIAGSGANVLTF.

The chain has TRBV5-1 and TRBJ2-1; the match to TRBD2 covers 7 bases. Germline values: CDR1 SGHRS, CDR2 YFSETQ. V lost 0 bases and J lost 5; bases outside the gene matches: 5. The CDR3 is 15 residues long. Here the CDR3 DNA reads TGCGCCAGCAGCTTGGCTCGGACTAGGGACAATGAGCAGTTCTTC. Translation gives CASSLARTRDNEQFF.

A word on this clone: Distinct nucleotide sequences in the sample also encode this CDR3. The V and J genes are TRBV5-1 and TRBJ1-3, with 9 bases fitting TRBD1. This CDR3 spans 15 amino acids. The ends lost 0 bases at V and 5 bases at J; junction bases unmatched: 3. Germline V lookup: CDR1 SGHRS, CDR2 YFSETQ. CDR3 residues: CASSLAGQGRNTIYF. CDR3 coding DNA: TGCGCCAGCAGCTTGGCAGGACAGGGGAGAAACACCATATATTTT.

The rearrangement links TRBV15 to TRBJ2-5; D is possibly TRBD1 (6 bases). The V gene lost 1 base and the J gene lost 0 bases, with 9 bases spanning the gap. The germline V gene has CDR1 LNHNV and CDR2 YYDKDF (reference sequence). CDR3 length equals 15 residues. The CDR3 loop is CATSRAGQHQETQYF. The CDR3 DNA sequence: TGTGCCACCAGCAGAGCTGGACAGCACCAAGAGACCCAGTACTTC. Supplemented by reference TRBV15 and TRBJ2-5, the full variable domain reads DAMVIQNPRYQVTQFGKPVTLSCSQTLNHNVMYWYQQKSSQAPKLLFHYYDKDFNNEADTPDNFQSRRPNTSFCFLDIRSPGLGDTAMYLCATSRAGQHQETQYFGPGTRLLVL.

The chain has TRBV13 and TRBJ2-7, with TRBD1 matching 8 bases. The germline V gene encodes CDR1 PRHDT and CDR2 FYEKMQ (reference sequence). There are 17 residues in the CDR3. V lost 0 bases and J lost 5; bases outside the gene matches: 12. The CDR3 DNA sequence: TGTGCCAGCAGCTTAGGCCCACCTCGAAGGACAGGGAACGAGCAGTACGTC. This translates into CASSLGPPRRTGNEQYV.

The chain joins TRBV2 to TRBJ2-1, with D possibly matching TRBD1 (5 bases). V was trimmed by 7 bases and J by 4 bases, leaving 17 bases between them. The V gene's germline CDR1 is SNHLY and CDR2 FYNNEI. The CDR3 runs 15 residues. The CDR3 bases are TGTGCCAGCACCGGAAGGGGCGAAGGTTACAATGAGCAGTTCTTC. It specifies CASTGRGEGYNEQFF.

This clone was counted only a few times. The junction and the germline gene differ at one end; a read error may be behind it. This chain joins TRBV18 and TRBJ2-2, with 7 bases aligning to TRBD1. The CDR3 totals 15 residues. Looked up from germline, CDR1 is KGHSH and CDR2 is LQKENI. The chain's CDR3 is CASSPLTGAGGELFF. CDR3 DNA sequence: TGTGCCAGCTCTCCACTTACAGGGGCCGGCGGGGAGCTGTTTTTT.

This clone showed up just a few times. In nucleotides, the CDR3 is TGTGCCAGCAGCCAATGGCCGGGACAGGCTAACTATGGCTACACCTTC. Protein sequence: CASSQWPGQANYGYTF. V gene TRBV3-1 (or the pseudogene TRBV3-2) combines with J gene TRBJ1-2, with 8 bases lining up with TRBD1. Germline V gives CDR1 LGHDT, CDR2 YNNKEL (reference sequence). V gave up 2 bases and J gave up 0 bases; unmatched junction bases: 5. This CDR3 is 16 amino acids long.

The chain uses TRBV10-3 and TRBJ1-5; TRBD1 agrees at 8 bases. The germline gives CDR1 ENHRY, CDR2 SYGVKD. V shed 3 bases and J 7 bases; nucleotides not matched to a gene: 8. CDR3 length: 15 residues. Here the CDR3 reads CAISDSGGRGQPQHF. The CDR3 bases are TGTGCCATCAGTGACTCAGGGGGCAGGGGCCAGCCCCAGCATTTT.

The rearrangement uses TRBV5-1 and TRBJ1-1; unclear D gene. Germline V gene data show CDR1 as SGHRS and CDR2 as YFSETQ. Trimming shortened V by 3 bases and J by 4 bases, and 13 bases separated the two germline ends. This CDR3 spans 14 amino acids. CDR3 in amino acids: CASSSTGLSTEAFF. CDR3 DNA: TGCGCCAGCAGCTCAACGGGGTTGAGCACTGAAGCTTTCTTT.

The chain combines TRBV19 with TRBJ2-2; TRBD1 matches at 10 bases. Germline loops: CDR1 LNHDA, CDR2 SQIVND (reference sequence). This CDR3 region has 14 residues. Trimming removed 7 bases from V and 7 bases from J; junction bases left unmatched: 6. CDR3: CASTPTGGIGELFF. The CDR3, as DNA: TGTGCCAGTACCCCGACAGGGGGCATCGGGGAGCTGTTTTTT.

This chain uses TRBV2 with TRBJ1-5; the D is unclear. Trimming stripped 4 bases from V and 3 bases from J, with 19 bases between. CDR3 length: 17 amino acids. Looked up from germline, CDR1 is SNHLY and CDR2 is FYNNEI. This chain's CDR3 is CASSASPGNVHNQPQHF. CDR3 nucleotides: TGTGCCAGCAGTGCTAGTCCCGGGAACGTCCACAATCAGCCCCAGCATTTT.

The CDR3 DNA is TGTGCCAGCAGCTTGGTGGCTGACAATGAGCAGTTCTTC. Its translation: CASSLVADNEQFF. V and J are TRBV5-6 and TRBJ2-1; D gene unclear. V was shortened by 0 bases and J by 5 bases, with 6 bases between the two germline ends. The CDR3 contains 13 residues. Germline V lookup: CDR1 SGHDT, CDR2 YYEEEE.

CDR3 nucleotides: TGTGCCAGCAGCCAGGGACACGGCTCCTACGAGCAGTACTTC. Amino acids: CASSQGHGSYEQYF. V is TRBV3-1 (or the pseudogene TRBV3-2) and J is TRBJ2-7; the D gene is possibly TRBD1 (6 bases). Looked up from germline, CDR1 is LGHDT and CDR2 is YNNKEL (reference sequence). V was trimmed by 3 bases and J by 0 bases, leaving 9 bases between them. The CDR3 has 14 amino acids.

As DNA, the CDR3 is TGTGCCAGCAGCCAAGACCGGGGGAACACTGAAGCTTTCTTT. This translates into CASSQDRGNTEAFF. The rearrangement links TRBV3-1 (or the pseudogene TRBV3-2) to TRBJ1-1; D gene unclear. Germline V gene sequence: CDR1 LGHDT, CDR2 YNNKEL (reference sequence). Trimming left V 0 bases short and J 1 base short, with 6 bases between. This CDR3 region has 14 residues.

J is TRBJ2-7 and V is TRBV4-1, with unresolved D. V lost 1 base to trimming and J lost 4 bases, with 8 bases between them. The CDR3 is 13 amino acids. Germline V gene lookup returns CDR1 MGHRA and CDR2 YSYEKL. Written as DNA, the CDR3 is TGCGCCAGCAGCCAAGCTCCGGGTTACGAGCAGTACGTC. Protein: CASSQAPGYEQYV.

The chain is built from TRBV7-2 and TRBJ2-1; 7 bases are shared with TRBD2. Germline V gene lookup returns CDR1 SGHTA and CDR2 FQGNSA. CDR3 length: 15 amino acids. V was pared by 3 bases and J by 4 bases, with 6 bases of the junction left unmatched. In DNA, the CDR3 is TGTGCCAGCAGCTTTGGTGGGGGGGTTTACAATGAGCAGTTCTTC. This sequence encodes CASSFGGGVYNEQFF.

The CDR3 is CASSLQGASTEAFF. DNA for the CDR3: TGTGCCAGCAGCCTACAGGGGGCGAGCACTGAAGCTTTCTTT. This chain uses TRBV11-3 with TRBJ1-1; 9 positions match TRBD1. The CDR3 contains 14 residues. With 5 bases clipped from V and 4 bases from J, the junction kept 5 bases outside the gene matches. Germline loops: CDR1 SGHNT, CDR2 YENEEA.

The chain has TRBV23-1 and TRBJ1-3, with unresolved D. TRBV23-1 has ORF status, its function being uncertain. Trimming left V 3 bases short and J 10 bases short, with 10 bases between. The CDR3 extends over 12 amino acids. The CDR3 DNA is TGCGCCAGCAGTCAGCCGGGTGGGACCATATATTTT. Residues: CASSQPGGTIYF.

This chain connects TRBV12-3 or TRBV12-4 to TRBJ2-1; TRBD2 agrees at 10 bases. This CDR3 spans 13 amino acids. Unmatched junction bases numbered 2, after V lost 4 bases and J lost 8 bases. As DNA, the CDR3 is TGTGCCAGCAGTTCAACTAGCGGGGATGAGCAGTTCTTC. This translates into CASSSTSGDEQFF.

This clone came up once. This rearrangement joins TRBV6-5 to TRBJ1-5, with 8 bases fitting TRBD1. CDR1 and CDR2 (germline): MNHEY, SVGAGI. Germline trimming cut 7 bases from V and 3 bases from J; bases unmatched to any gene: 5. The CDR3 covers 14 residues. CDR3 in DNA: TGTGCCAGCAACGACAGGGGAGACAATCAGCCCCAGCATTTT. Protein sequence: CASNDRGDNQPQHF.

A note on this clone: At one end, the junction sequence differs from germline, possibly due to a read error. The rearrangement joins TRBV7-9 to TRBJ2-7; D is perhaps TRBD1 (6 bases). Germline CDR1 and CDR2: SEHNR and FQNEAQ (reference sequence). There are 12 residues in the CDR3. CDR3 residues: CASSLAQGTPLF. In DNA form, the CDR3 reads TGTGCCAGCAGCTTAGCGCAGGGGACGCCCCTCTTC.

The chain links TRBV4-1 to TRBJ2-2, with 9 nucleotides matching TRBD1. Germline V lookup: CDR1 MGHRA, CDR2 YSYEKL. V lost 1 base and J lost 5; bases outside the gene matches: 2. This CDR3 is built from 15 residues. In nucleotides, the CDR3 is TGCGCCAGCAGCCAAGGGGGACAGGGAACCGGGGAGCTGTTTTTT. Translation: CASSQGGQGTGELFF.

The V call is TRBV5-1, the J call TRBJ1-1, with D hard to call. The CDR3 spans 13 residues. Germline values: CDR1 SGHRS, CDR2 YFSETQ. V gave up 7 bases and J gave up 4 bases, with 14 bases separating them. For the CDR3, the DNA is TGCGCCAGCCACCCTCGCCCGGGCACTGAAGCTTTCTTT. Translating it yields CASHPRPGTEAFF.

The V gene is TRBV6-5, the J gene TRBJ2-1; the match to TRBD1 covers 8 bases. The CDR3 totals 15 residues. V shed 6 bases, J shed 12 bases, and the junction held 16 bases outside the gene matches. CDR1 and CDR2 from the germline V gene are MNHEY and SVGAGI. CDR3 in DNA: TGTGCCAGCAGCTACATGGACAGGGTTCATCTGGGGCAGTTCTTC. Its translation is CASSYMDRVHLGQFF.

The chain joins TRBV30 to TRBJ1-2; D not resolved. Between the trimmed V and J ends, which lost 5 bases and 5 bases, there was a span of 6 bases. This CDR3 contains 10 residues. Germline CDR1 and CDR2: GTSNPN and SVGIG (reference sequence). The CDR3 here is CAWGEYGYTF. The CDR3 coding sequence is TGTGCCTGGGGAGAGTATGGCTACACCTTC. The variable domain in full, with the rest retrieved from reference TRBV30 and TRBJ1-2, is SQTIHQWPATLVQPVGSPLSLECTVEGTSNPNLYWYRQAAGRGLQLLFYSVGIGQISSEVPQNLSASRPQDRQFILSSKKLLLSDSGFYLCAWGEYGYTFGSGTRLTVV.

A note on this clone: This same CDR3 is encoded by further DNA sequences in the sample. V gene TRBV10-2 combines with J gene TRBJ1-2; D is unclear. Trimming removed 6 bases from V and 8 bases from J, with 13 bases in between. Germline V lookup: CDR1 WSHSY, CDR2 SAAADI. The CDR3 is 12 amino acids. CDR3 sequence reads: CASSPDRGGYTF. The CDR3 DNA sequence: TGCGCCAGCAGCCCGGATAGAGGGGGCTACACCTTC.

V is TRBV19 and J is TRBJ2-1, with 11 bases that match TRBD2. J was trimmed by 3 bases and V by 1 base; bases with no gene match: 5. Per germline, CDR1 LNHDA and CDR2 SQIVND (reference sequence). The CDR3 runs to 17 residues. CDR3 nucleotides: TGTGCCAGTAGTATAGGAGCCGGGACTAGCGGCTACAATGAGCAGTTCTTC. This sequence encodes CASSIGAGTSGYNEQFF.

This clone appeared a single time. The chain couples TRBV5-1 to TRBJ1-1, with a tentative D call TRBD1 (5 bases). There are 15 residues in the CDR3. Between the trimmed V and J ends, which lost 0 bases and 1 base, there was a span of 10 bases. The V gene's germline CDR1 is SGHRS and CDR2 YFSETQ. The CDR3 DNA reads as TGCGCCAGCAGCTTGGTCTGGGGCGCGAACACTGAAGCTTTCTTT. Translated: CASSLVWGANTEAFF.

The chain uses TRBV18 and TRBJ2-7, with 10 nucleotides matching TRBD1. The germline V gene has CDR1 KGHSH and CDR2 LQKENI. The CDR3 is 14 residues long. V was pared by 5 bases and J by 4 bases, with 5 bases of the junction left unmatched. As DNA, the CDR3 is TGTGCCAGCTCAAGGACAGGGGGGAGATACGAGCAGTACGTC. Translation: CASSRTGGRYEQYV.